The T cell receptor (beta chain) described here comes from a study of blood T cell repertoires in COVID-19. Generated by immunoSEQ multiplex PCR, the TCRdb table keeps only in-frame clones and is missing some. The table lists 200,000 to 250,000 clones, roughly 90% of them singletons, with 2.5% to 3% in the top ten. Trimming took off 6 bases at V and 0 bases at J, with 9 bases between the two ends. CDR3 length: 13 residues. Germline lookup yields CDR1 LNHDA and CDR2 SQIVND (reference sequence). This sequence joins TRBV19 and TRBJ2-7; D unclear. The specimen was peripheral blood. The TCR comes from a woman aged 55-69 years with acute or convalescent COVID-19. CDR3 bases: TGTGCCAGTAGCACTGTTAGCTCCTACGAGCAGTACTTC. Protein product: CASSTVSSYEQYF.